Listed here are 28 T cell receptor beta chains from one sample, sequenced in a study of T cells after somatic rescue of genetic block. Using immunoSEQ multiplex PCR, the repertoire was profiled, and TCRdb retains in-frame clones only, with some absent. The sample includes 80,000 to 100,000 clones, 70% to 90% of them seen just once. The sequencing input was peripheral blood mononuclear cells (PBMCs). Every receptor here comes from a woman aged 18-35 years.

The rearrangement links TRBV5-4 to TRBJ2-2; a weak D match, TRBD1 (5 bases). Trimming removed 0 bases at V and 3 bases at J, with 6 bases between. The CDR3 is 14 residues long. Germline values: CDR1 SGHNT, CDR2 YYREEE (reference sequence). The CDR3 DNA reads TGTGCCAGCAGCTTGGTCAGGGACACCGGGGAGCTGTTTTTT. Its translation is CASSLVRDTGELFF.

The rearrangement links TRBV27 to TRBJ2-7, with 7 positions matching TRBD2. The CDR3 spans 13 residues. V dropped 5 bases and J dropped 5; count of bases not matched to a gene: 6. Germline V gene lookup returns CDR1 MNHEY and CDR2 SMNVEV (reference sequence). In nucleotides, the CDR3 is TGTGCCAGCAGTCGGGCGGGAGTAAACGAGCAGTACTTC. Protein product: CASSRAGVNEQYF.

Comment on this clone: A read error may produce the germline difference seen at one junction end. The chain couples TRBV11-2 to TRBJ1-2, with 9 nucleotides matching TRBD1. CDR1 and CDR2 (germline): SGHAT, FQNNGV. The CDR3 has 14 residues. The CDR3 coding sequence is TGTGCCAGCAGCGAAACCCGGGGGGGACAGGGAGAAAGCTTC. It translates to CASSETRGGQGESF.

The genes are TRBV9 and TRBJ2-5; D possibly corresponds to TRBD2 (6 bases). Germline loops: CDR1 SGDLS, CDR2 YYNGEE. Trimming removed 3 bases at V and 5 bases at J, with 14 bases between. This CDR3 is built from 14 residues. Written as DNA, the CDR3 is TGTGCCAGCAGCGGCCGTGGAGGGTTTGAGACCCAGTACTTC. It encodes CASSGRGGFETQYF.

The chain has TRBV10-3 and TRBJ1-2; a possible D gene is TRBD1 (5 bases). Between the trimmed V and J ends, which lost 6 bases and 4 bases, there was a span of 15 bases. The CDR3 runs to 14 residues. Germline lookup yields CDR1 ENHRY and CDR2 SYGVKD. CDR3 sequence reads: CAIRRGADGYGYTF. Here the CDR3 DNA reads TGTGCCATCAGGCGAGGGGCGGACGGCTATGGCTACACCTTC.

The chain uses TRBV14 and TRBJ2-5; no clear D. Germline CDR1 SGHDN, CDR2 FVKESK. The CDR3 covers 13 residues. Trimming removed 1 base from V and 5 bases from J, with 8 bases in between. CDR3 amino acids: CASSQGAWETQYF. The CDR3 nucleotides are TGTGCCAGCAGCCAAGGGGCCTGGGAGACCCAGTACTTC.

The chain joins TRBV29-1 to TRBJ1-2; no definite D call. V was shortened by 6 bases and J by 4 bases, with 18 bases between the two germline ends. The CDR3 runs 14 residues. The germline CDR1 and CDR2 sequences are SQVTM and ANQGSEA. The CDR3 here is CSVPGIPEAYGYTF. CDR3 in DNA: TGCAGCGTACCCGGTATACCGGAGGCCTATGGCTACACCTTC.

As for this clone: A read error may produce the germline difference seen at one junction end. The chain combines TRBV28 with TRBJ2-3, with 14 bases aligning to TRBD2. CDR3 length equals 13 residues. The V gene's germline CDR1 is MDHEN and CDR2 SYDVKM. In DNA, the CDR3 is TGTGCCAGCAGTCCCCAACGGGGACTAGCGGGGGATTTT. This encodes CASSPQRGLAGDF.

The chain employs TRBV19 and TRBJ1-5, with 7 bases that match TRBD1. The trim removed 3 bases at V and 7 bases at J, leaving 12 bases unmatched. The CDR3 consists of 16 residues. Germline V gene lookup returns CDR1 LNHDA and CDR2 SQIVND (reference sequence). The CDR3 reads CASSMGKGAPGQPQHF. The CDR3 DNA reads as TGTGCCAGTAGTATGGGGAAGGGGGCGCCCGGACAGCCCCAGCATTTT. Full variable domain (outside the CDR3, taken from reference TRBV19 and TRBJ1-5): DGGITQSPKYLFRKEGQNVTLSCEQNLNHDAMYWYRQDPGQGLRLIYYSQIVNDFQKGDIAEGYSVSREKKESFPLTVTSAQKNPTAFYLCASSMGKGAPGQPQHFGDGTRLSIL.

The chain recombines TRBV19 with TRBJ2-1, with TRBD1 matching over 8 bases. Unmatched junction bases numbered 6, after V lost 2 bases and J lost 6 bases. The length of the CDR3 is 15 residues. Per the germline V gene, CDR1 is LNHDA and CDR2 is SQIVND (reference sequence). In nucleotides, the CDR3 is TGTGCCAGTAGTATAAGGGAGACAGGGGTCAATGAGCAGTTCTTC. Protein: CASSIRETGVNEQFF.

The chain has TRBV28 and TRBJ2-2, with D possibly TRBD1 on 6 matching bases. This CDR3 spans 17 amino acids. V lost 3 bases and J lost 0, with 14 bases in between. Germline-derived CDR1 and CDR2 are MDHEN and SYDVKM. CDR3 loop: CASSLNGAGANTGELFF. DNA of the CDR3: TGTGCCAGCAGTTTGAATGGGGCAGGGGCGAACACCGGGGAGCTGTTTTTT.

The rearrangement links TRBV5-1 to TRBJ2-3; 16 nucleotides agree with TRBD2. J lost 1 base, V lost 6 bases, and 14 bases had no gene match. The CDR3 has 20 residues. The germline V gene has CDR1 SGHRS and CDR2 YFSETQ. CDR3 protein: CASTLTTGTSGRARTDTQYF. The CDR3 nucleotides read TGCGCCAGCACCCTCACGACAGGGACTAGCGGGAGGGCCCGCACAGATACGCAGTATTTT.

This sequence joins TRBV6-1 and TRBJ1-2; TRBD1 matches 9 bases. The germline V gene encodes CDR1 MNHNS and CDR2 SASEGT. V was pared by 2 bases and J by 8 bases, with 3 bases of the junction left unmatched. CDR3 size: 13 residues. In nucleotides, the CDR3 is TGTGCCAGCAGTGAACGGACAGGGGACGGCTACACCTTC. Protein: CASSERTGDGYTF.

The chain is built from TRBV5-1 and TRBJ2-7; 7 bases are a match to TRBD1. Germline V lookup: CDR1 SGHRS, CDR2 YFSETQ. V lost 4 bases to trimming and J lost 4 bases; unmatched junction nucleotides: 14. This CDR3 comprises 16 residues. CDR3 DNA: TGCGCCAGCAGCCCGAGCCCAACGGGACAGCCTTACGAGCAGTACTTC. Protein: CASSPSPTGQPYEQYF.

This sequence joins TRBV9 and TRBJ2-3, with 13 bases matching TRBD2. This CDR3 has 16 residues. Trimming removed 4 bases from V and 6 bases from J; junction bases left unmatched: 8. The V gene's germline CDR1 is SGDLS and CDR2 YYNGEE. CDR3 loop: CASSLGLAGVSDTQYF. The CDR3 region has the DNA TGTGCCAGCAGCCTCGGACTAGCGGGAGTTTCGGATACGCAGTATTTT.

V usage is TRBV6-6 and J usage is TRBJ2-7, with TRBD1 matching 7 bases. V lost 6 bases and J lost 6; bases outside the gene matches: 11. The germline gives CDR1 MNHNY, CDR2 SVGAGI (reference sequence). The CDR3 totals 14 residues. DNA for the CDR3: TGTGCCAGCAGCCGACCTGGACAGGCCCTCGAGCAGTACTTC. Its translation: CASSRPGQALEQYF.

This chain joins TRBV28 and TRBJ2-5; D not certain. With the DNA end fitting TRBJ2-7 better, the J assignment may be wrong. This CDR3 has 11 amino acids. CDR1 MDHEN and CDR2 SYDVKM come from the germline V gene. The CDR3 spells CASTTGAEQYF. As DNA, the CDR3 is TGTGCCAGCACCACTGGAGCCGAGCAGTACTTC.

V gene TRBV28 combines with J gene TRBJ1-2, with D unresolved. The germline V gene encodes CDR1 MDHEN and CDR2 SYDVKM. The CDR3 spans 13 residues. With 6 bases removed from V and 1 base from J, the gap between germline ends came to 9 bases. CDR3 protein: CASSPSDNYGYTF. Written as DNA, the CDR3 is TGTGCCAGCAGCCCCTCTGATAACTATGGCTACACCTTC.

This clone was recorded only once. The CDR3 region has the DNA TGTGCCAGCAGAGGGACAGCTCTAGCCTACGAGCAGTACTTC. Its translation: CASRGTALAYEQYF. The chain recombines TRBV27 with TRBJ2-7; 7 bases line up with TRBD1. Trimming removed 6 bases from V and 2 bases from J; junction bases left unmatched: 7. The CDR3 length is 14 residues. Per germline, CDR1 MNHEY and CDR2 SMNVEV (reference sequence).

This clone appeared once. The J gene is TRBJ2-1, the V gene TRBV2, with TRBD2 identical over 12 bases. CDR1 and CDR2 (germline): SNHLY, FYNNEI. Losses at the gene ends were 4 bases for V and 9 bases for J; bases not matched to a gene: 22. The length of the CDR3 is 20 residues. Here the CDR3 DNA reads TGTGCCAGCAGTGTGAGGTGGCTAGCGGGAGGGCCTGGTTCGGGTGGTGAGCAGTTCTTC. It yields the protein CASSVRWLAGGPGSGGEQFF.

Only one count was recorded for this clone. The chain combines TRBV14 with TRBJ1-2; D not resolved. CDR3 length: 15 amino acids. Trimming removed 4 bases from V and 6 bases from J, with 18 bases in between. Per the germline V gene, CDR1 is SGHDN and CDR2 is FVKESK. CDR3: CASSPDFFAWHGYTF. CDR3 coding DNA: TGTGCCAGCAGCCCGGACTTCTTTGCCTGGCATGGCTACACCTTC.

The chain uses TRBV6-6 and TRBJ2-7, with D maybe TRBD1 (5 bases). The CDR3 is 15 amino acids. CDR1 MNHNY and CDR2 SVGAGI come from the germline V gene (reference sequence). The V end was cut by 8 bases, the J end by 5 bases, with 22 bases between. In nucleotides, the CDR3 is TGTGCCAGCCAGCCGGTGGTTGGGGCCTTGGACGAGCAGTACTTC. This sequence encodes CASQPVVGALDEQYF.

The chain links TRBV6-5 to TRBJ2-7; TRBD2 matches 8 bases. The junction had 13 bases not matched to a gene; V was cut back by 5 bases and J by 7 bases. Germline V gene data show CDR1 as MNHEY and CDR2 as SVGAGI. The CDR3 contains 15 residues. CDR3 in amino acids: CASSPGTGGRREQYF. The CDR3 nucleotides are TGTGCCAGCAGTCCCGGCACGGGAGGGCGACGGGAGCAGTACTTC.

The rearrangement uses TRBV2 and TRBJ2-4; a possible D gene is TRBD2 (6 bases). The CDR3 covers 15 residues. V dropped 5 bases and J dropped 6 bases, with 17 bases sitting between them. Germline CDR1 SNHLY, CDR2 FYNNEI. The CDR3 DNA sequence: TGTGCCAGCAGTCCCACCTCCGGAGCGGGAAACATTCAGTACTTC. This translates into CASSPTSGAGNIQYF.

This clone was picked up a small number of times. The V call is TRBV5-1, the J call TRBJ2-2; 13 bases fit TRBD2. Germline V gives CDR1 SGHRS, CDR2 YFSETQ. V lost 7 bases and J lost 6; bases outside the gene matches: 12. There are 17 residues in the CDR3. CDR3 protein: CASGELAGGANAGELFF. The CDR3 DNA is TGCGCCAGCGGCGAACTAGCGGGAGGGGCCAACGCCGGGGAGCTGTTTTTT.

The chain links TRBV6-5 to TRBJ2-2, with D perhaps matching TRBD1 (5 bases). Germline lookup yields CDR1 MNHEY and CDR2 SVGAGI. V shed 6 bases and J shed 1 base, with 9 bases lying between them. The CDR3 consists of 14 residues. As DNA, the CDR3 is TGTGCCAGCAGCCGACAGCGGAACACCGGGGAGCTGTTTTTT. Amino acid sequence: CASSRQRNTGELFF.

The rearrangement uses TRBV2 and TRBJ1-2; possible D gene TRBD1, 5 bases. The CDR3 is 15 residues long. Germline V gives CDR1 SNHLY, CDR2 FYNNEI. V lost 8 bases to trimming and J lost 0 bases, with 16 bases between them. The CDR3 nucleotides read TGTGCCAGCCCCCGGGGGGGGTTTACTAACTATGGCTACACCTTC. The encoded protein is CASPRGGFTNYGYTF.

The chain recombines TRBV4-2 with TRBJ1-5; D is possibly TRBD1 (5 bases). Germline-derived CDR1 and CDR2 are LGHNA and YNFKEQ. With 0 bases removed from V and 0 bases from J, the gap between germline ends came to 21 bases. This CDR3 has 20 amino acids. The CDR3 here is CASSQDWTIGGTFSNQPQHF. CDR3 nucleotide sequence: TGTGCCAGCAGCCAAGATTGGACAATCGGTGGAACTTTTAGCAATCAGCCCCAGCATTTT.